This T cell receptor beta chain emerged from a study of T-cell reconstitution after alpha-beta-depleted transplantation in children. Study conclusions and caveats: Recipient T cells and thymic progenitors that survived gave rise to the high TCRbeta diversity observed at day 60 in some patients. T-cell counts and diversity at one year following transplant were attributed mainly to newly produced T cells.

Unique molecular identifiers were built into the TCRbeta library. MiXCR, run by TCRdb on the PCR reads, gives a single entry per CDR3 protein. Found here are about 600,000 distinct CDR3 sequences, about 23% of them singletons; the top ten hold roughly an eighth. Trimming cost V 4 bases and J 2 bases, with 11 bases left between them. Germline values: CDR1 KGHDR, CDR2 SFDVKD. The CDR3 sequence is 15 residues long. Only a few counts were recorded for this clonotype. Its antigen remains unknown. The chain has TRBV24-1 and TRBJ2-1; no reliable D call. The starting material was PBMCs, mostly from graft donor cells, obtained 360 days after TCRalphabeta/CD19-depleted stem cell transplant. The sequence derives from a boy under two years old who had a stem cell transplant for acute myeloid leukemia, so the T cells may come from the graft donor. CDR3 in DNA: TGTGCCACCAGTGACTCGAGTAGGGCCTACAATGAGCAGTTCTTC. Protein product: CATSDSSRAYNEQFF.